These 25 T cell receptor beta chains were all obtained from the same sample, sequenced in a study of cytomegalovirus exposure and HLA in healthy donors. 13 Jbeta primers and 60 Vbeta primers were used for the PCR. The repertoire was sequenced with immunoSEQ multiplex PCR; TCRdb's copy has only in-frame clones and lacks some. The sample has more than 90,000 clones, and its top ten clones hold 5.5% to 8%. Specimen: PBMCs. Every receptor here comes from a man aged 35-49 years in good health and CMV-seropositive.

The chain links TRBV19 to TRBJ2-5, with TRBD2 identical over 11 bases. The V gene's germline CDR1 is LNHDA and CDR2 SQIVND (reference sequence). The CDR3 is 13 residues long. The ends lost 10 bases at V and 2 bases at J; junction bases unmatched: 3. The CDR3 nucleotides are TGTGCCACGGGGACTAGCGGACAAGAGACCCAGTACTTC. Its translation is CATGTSGQETQYF.

The chain carries TRBV7-2 and TRBJ2-7, with 8 bases matching TRBD2. Germline CDR1 SGHTA, CDR2 FQGNSA. The junction had 7 bases not matched to a gene; V was cut back by 3 bases and J by 6 bases. The CDR3 is made up of 14 amino acids. CDR3 sequence reads: CASSFRGGPGEQYF. The CDR3 DNA reads as TGTGCCAGCAGCTTTCGGGGGGGCCCTGGCGAGCAGTACTTC.

Comments on this clone: Because the CDR3's place on the DNA is in doubt, the DNA is left out and the CDR3 is given as listed by TCRdb. The J gene is TRBJ2-7, the V gene TRBV4-1; no DNA check was done on the table's D call, TRBD2. Germline CDR1 reads MGHRA; CDR2 reads YSYEKL. The length of the CDR3 is 18 amino acids, counting both ends. CDR3: CASSQGTLGTGGSYEQYF.

The gene calls are TRBV19 and TRBJ2-7; 7 positions match TRBD1. The CDR3 has 13 amino acids. The junction had 2 bases not matched to a gene; V was cut back by 6 bases and J by 0 bases. In germline, CDR1 is LNHDA, CDR2 SQIVND (reference sequence). DNA for the CDR3: TGTGCCAGTAGCCGGGACAGCTCCTACGAGCAGTACTTC. Translation gives CASSRDSSYEQYF.

The V call is TRBV5-8, the J call TRBJ2-6, with TRBD1 identical over 7 bases. Germline-derived CDR1 and CDR2 are SGHTS and YDEGEE. The junction had 7 bases not matched to a gene; V was cut back by 4 bases and J by 0 bases. The CDR3 contains 17 residues. CDR3 loop: CASSQRQGRSGANVLTF. Written as DNA, the CDR3 is TGTGCCAGCAGCCAACGACAGGGCCGCTCTGGGGCCAACGTCCTGACTTTC.

The chain carries TRBV7-9 and TRBJ1-1; D uncertain. CDR1 SEHNR and CDR2 FQNEAQ come from the germline V gene (reference sequence). The CDR3 runs to 14 residues. With 1 base removed from V and 4 bases from J, the gap between germline ends came to 10 bases. CDR3 DNA: TGTGCCAGCAGCTTAGTACCGTCGAGCACTGAAGCTTTCTTT. This codes for CASSLVPSSTEAFF.

The chain uses TRBV5-1 and TRBJ2-2; D remains ambiguous. This CDR3 is 11 amino acids long. The V end was cut by 5 bases, the J end by 6 bases, with 5 bases between. CDR1 and CDR2 from the germline V gene are SGHRS and YFSETQ. This CDR3 is CASSEPGELFF. The DNA for the CDR3 is TGCGCCAGCAGTGAGCCCGGGGAGCTGTTTTTT.

The chain is built from TRBV27 and TRBJ2-1; 8 nucleotides agree with TRBD2. The CDR3 has 16 amino acids. Trimming cost V 2 bases and J 6 bases; bases outside gene matches: 9. CDR1 and CDR2 (germline): MNHEY, SMNVEV (reference sequence). The CDR3 sequence: CASSLRAGGRGNEQFF. For the CDR3, the DNA is TGTGCCAGCAGTTTAAGGGCGGGAGGCCGGGGCAATGAGCAGTTCTTC.

The chain carries TRBV5-6 and TRBJ2-3, with 9 positions matching TRBD1. CDR1 and CDR2 from the germline V gene are SGHDT and YYEEEE. Trimming took 0 bases from V and 3 from J; bases not matched to a gene: 5. CDR3 length equals 16 residues. The CDR3 region is CASSLEPGQGTDTQYF. The CDR3 coding sequence is TGTGCCAGCAGCTTGGAACCGGGACAGGGTACAGATACGCAGTATTTT. The full variable domain, in which reference TRBV5-6 and TRBJ2-3 provide the parts outside the CDR3, is DAGVTQSPTHLIKTRGQQVTLRCSPKSGHDTVSWYQQALGQGPQFIFQYYEEEERQRGNFPDRFSGHQFPNYSSELNVNALLLGDSALYLCASSLEPGQGTDTQYFGPGTRLTVL.

The chain uses TRBV7-3 and TRBJ2-7, with D unclear. Germline CDR1 is SGHTA and CDR2 is FQGTGA. Trimming removed 2 bases from V and 3 bases from J, with 8 bases in between. The CDR3 sequence is 13 residues long. The CDR3 region has the DNA TGTGCCAGCAGCTTAGACATAGACTACGAGCAGTACTTC. Its protein is CASSLDIDYEQYF.

The chain links TRBV6-5 to TRBJ2-1, with a weak D call TRBD2 (6 bases). Germline values: CDR1 MNHEY, CDR2 SVGAGI. This CDR3 comprises 15 residues. V shed 6 bases and J shed 4 bases, with 16 bases lying between them. DNA for the CDR3: TGTGCCAGCAGCCCGAGGGCGGGAAGTTACAATGAGCAGTTCTTC. Protein sequence: CASSPRAGSYNEQFF.

The V call is TRBV6-5, the J call TRBJ2-5; D unresolved. This CDR3 has 11 residues. Trimming stripped 5 bases from V and 4 bases from J, with 5 bases between. Germline loops: CDR1 MNHEY, CDR2 SVGAGI. CDR3 DNA: TGTGCCAGCAGTGATAGAGAGACCCAGTACTTC. It specifies CASSDRETQYF.

The chain is built from TRBV6-1 and TRBJ2-7, with TRBD2 identical over 10 bases. V lost 3 bases, J lost 4 bases, and 6 bases stayed unmatched. This CDR3 region has 15 residues. Per germline, CDR1 MNHNS and CDR2 SASEGT. The CDR3, as DNA: TGTGCCAGCAGTGACTCCCGGACTAGCGGTTACGAGCAGTACTTC. Its protein product is CASSDSRTSGYEQYF.

This chain joins TRBV20-1 and TRBJ2-5; TRBD2 might be the D (6 bases). This CDR3 spans 11 amino acids. CDR1 is DFQATT and CDR2 is SNEGSKA in the germline V gene (reference sequence). The CDR3 region has the DNA TGCGAGGTGGGGGGAGGCGAGACCCAGTACTTC. Translated, it gives CEVGGGETQYF.

V is TRBV5-1 and J is TRBJ2-2; D is undetermined. Trimming stripped 0 bases from V and 1 base from J, with 10 bases between. CDR1 and CDR2 from the germline V gene are SGHRS and YFSETQ. The CDR3 contains 16 residues. The CDR3 loop is CASSLDRHENTGELFF. As DNA, the CDR3 is TGCGCCAGCAGCTTGGACCGACATGAGAACACCGGGGAGCTGTTTTTT.

The genes are TRBV5-1 and TRBJ2-7; TRBD2 might be the D (5 bases). Germline CDR1 is SGHRS and CDR2 is YFSETQ. V was cut by 3 bases and J by 5 bases, with 18 bases left in between. This CDR3 spans 15 amino acids. CDR3 sequence (DNA): TGCGCCAGCAGCTCGGAGGCCGGGTCGACCCACGAGCAGTACTTC. Amino acid sequence: CASSSEAGSTHEQYF.

This chain links TRBV27 with TRBJ2-7; TRBD1 is a possible D gene (6 bases). CDR1 MNHEY and CDR2 SMNVEV come from the germline V gene (reference sequence). This CDR3 comprises 15 residues. V lost 4 bases and J lost 5, with 18 bases in between. CDR3 coding DNA: TGTGCCAGCAGTTCCGGACAGATAGGAGTCCACGAGCAGTACTTC. Protein product: CASSSGQIGVHEQYF.

This CDR3 is CASSLAQITSFEQFF. CDR3 coding DNA: TGTGCCAGCAGCTTAGCCCAAATCACTAGTTTTGAGCAGTTCTTC. The chain links TRBV11-2 to TRBJ2-1, with a weak D call TRBD2 (5 bases). The CDR3 runs 15 residues. V dropped 1 base and J dropped 9 bases, with 16 bases sitting between them. The germline V gene has CDR1 SGHAT and CDR2 FQNNGV.

The chain recombines TRBV19 with TRBJ2-3, with 11 bases fitting TRBD2. Germline CDR1 reads LNHDA; CDR2 reads SQIVND (reference sequence). V shed 4 bases and J 2 bases; nucleotides not matched to a gene: 5. The CDR3 runs 16 residues. The CDR3 region is CASSRGLAGPTDTQYF. In DNA form, the CDR3 reads TGTGCCAGTAGTAGAGGACTAGCGGGCCCCACAGATACGCAGTATTTT.

The chain recombines TRBV7-9 with TRBJ2-1, with 9 positions matching TRBD2. J was trimmed by 3 bases and V by 3 bases; bases with no gene match: 9. This CDR3 is built from 17 residues. Per germline, CDR1 SEHNR and CDR2 FQNEAQ (reference sequence). CDR3 sequence (DNA): TGTGCCAGCAGCTTTAGTGGTAGCGGGGGTGGCTACAATGAGCAGTTCTTC. The encoded protein is CASSFSGSGGGYNEQFF.

V and J are TRBV2 and TRBJ2-7, with 10 bases matching TRBD2. Losses at the gene ends were 9 bases for V and 4 bases for J; bases not matched to a gene: 6. CDR1 and CDR2 from the germline V gene are SNHLY and FYNNEI. This CDR3 comprises 13 residues. The CDR3 nucleotides read TGTGCCAGGGGGACTAGCGCGGTATACGAGCAGTACTTC. Translated: CARGTSAVYEQYF.

The CDR3 DNA reads TGTGCCAGCAGCTCCACAGGACGGGGCAATCAGCCCCAGCATTTT. Translating gives CASSSTGRGNQPQHF. The gene calls are TRBV7-6 and TRBJ1-5; perhaps TRBD1 as D (5 bases). CDR3 size: 15 residues. Looked up from germline, CDR1 is SGHVS and CDR2 is FNYEAQ. V gave up 4 bases and J gave up 2 bases, with 12 bases separating them. Using reference TRBV7-6 and TRBJ1-5 for the parts outside the CDR3, the full variable domain is GAGVSQSPRYKVTKRGQDVALRCDPISGHVSLYWYRQALGQGPEFLTYFNYEAQQDKSGLPNDRFSAERPEGSISTLTIQRTEQRDSAMYRCASSSTGRGNQPQHFGDGTRLSIL.

This rearrangement joins TRBV11-2 to TRBJ1-1, with D possibly being TRBD1 (5 bases). V shed 3 bases and J shed 1 base, with 12 bases lying between them. Germline lookup yields CDR1 SGHAT and CDR2 FQNNGV. The CDR3 contains 15 residues. The CDR3 here is CASSFGTTANTEAFF. The CDR3 coding sequence is TGTGCCAGCAGCTTTGGAACGACAGCGAACACTGAAGCTTTCTTT.

The rearrangement links TRBV7-9 to TRBJ2-2, with TRBD2 matching 12 bases. CDR1 and CDR2 from the germline V gene are SEHNR and FQNEAQ (reference sequence). This CDR3 comprises 16 residues. Germline trimming cut 6 bases from V and 5 bases from J; bases unmatched to any gene: 7. The CDR3 is CASSSGTSGSTGELFF. The DNA for the CDR3 is TGTGCCAGCAGTTCCGGGACTAGCGGGTCGACCGGGGAGCTGTTTTTT.

The CDR3 sequence is CASSYFPGQGYGYTF. DNA of the CDR3: TGTGCCAGCAGCTACTTCCCGGGACAGGGCTATGGCTACACCTTC. The chain has TRBV11-2 and TRBJ1-2; 9 positions agree with TRBD1. The germline V gene has CDR1 SGHAT and CDR2 FQNNGV. The junction had 7 bases not matched to a gene; V was cut back by 4 bases and J by 4 bases. The CDR3 has 15 amino acids.